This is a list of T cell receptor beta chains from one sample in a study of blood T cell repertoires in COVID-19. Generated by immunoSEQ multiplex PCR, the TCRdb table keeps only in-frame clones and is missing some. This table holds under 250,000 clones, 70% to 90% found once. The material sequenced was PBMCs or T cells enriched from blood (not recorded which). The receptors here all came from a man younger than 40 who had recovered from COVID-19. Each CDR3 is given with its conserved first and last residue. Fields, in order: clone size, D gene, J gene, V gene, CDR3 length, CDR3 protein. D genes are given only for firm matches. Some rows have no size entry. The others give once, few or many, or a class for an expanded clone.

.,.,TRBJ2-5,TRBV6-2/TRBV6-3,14,CASSYGGAGETQYF
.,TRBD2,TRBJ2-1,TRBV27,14,CASSGLADYNEQFF
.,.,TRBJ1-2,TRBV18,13,CASSATVPDGYTF
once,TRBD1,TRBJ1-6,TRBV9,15,CASSDWTGGGSPLHF
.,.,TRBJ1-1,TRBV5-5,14,CASSLTDWSTEAFF
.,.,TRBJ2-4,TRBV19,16,CASSIGGALAKNIQYF
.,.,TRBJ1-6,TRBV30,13,CAWSAGVDSPLHF
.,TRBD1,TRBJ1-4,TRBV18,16,CASSIGQGATNEKLFF
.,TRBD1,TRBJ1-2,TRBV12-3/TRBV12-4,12,CASSRQGIRSAF
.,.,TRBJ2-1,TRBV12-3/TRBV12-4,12,CASSFIGNEQFF
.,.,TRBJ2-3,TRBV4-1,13,CASSQDFSDTQYF
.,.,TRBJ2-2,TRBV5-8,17,CASSLTASQTNTGELFF
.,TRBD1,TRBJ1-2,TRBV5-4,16,CASSLGGQESNYGYTF
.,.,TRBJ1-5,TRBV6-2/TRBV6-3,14,CASSRTPGNQPQHF
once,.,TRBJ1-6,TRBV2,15,CATALRTDYNSPLHF
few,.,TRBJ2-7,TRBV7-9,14,CASSLGQGISEQYF
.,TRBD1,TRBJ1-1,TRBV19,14,CASSMDRGPTEAFF
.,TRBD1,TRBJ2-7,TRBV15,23,CATSRGRDSLLWITGPGIDEQYF